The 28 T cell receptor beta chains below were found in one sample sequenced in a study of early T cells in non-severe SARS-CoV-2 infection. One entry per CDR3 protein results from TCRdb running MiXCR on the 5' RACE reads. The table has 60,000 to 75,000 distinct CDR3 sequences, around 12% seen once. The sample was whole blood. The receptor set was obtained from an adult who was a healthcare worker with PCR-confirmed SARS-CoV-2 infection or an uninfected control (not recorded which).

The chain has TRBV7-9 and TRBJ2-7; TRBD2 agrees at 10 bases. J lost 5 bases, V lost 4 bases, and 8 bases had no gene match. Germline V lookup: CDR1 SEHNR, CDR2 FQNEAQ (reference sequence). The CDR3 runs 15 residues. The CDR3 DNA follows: TGTGCCAGCAGCTCGGGACTAGCGACGATCGACGAGCAGTACTTC. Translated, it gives CASSSGLATIDEQYF.

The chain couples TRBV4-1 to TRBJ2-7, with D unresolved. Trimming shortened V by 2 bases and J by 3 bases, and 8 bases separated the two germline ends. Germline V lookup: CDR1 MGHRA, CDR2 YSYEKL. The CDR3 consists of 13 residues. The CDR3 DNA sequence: TGCGCCAGCAGCCAAAAGAAGGACTACGAGCAGTACTTC. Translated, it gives CASSQKKDYEQYF.

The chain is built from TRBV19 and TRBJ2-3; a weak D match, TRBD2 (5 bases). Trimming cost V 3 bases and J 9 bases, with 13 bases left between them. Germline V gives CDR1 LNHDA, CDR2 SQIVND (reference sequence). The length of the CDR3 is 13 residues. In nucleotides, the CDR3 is TGTGCCAGTAGTATTTCGGACTCGGGAACGCAGTATTTT. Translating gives CASSISDSGTQYF.

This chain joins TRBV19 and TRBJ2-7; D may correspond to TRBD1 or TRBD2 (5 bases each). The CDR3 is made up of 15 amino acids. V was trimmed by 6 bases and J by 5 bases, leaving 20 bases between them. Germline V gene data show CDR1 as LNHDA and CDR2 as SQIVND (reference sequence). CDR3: CASSPGAAGRDEQYF. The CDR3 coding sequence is TGTGCCAGTAGCCCTGGGGCCGCAGGGCGGGACGAGCAGTACTTC.

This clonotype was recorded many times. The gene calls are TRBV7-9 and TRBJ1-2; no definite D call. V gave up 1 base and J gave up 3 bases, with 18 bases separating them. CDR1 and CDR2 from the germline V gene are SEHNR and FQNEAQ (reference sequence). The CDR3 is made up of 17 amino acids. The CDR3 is CASSLEGGRRTDYGYTF. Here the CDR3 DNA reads TGTGCCAGCAGCTTAGAAGGCGGCAGGCGAACTGACTATGGCTACACCTTC. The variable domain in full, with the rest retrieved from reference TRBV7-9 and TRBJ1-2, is DTGVSQNPRHKITKRGQNVTFRCDPISEHNRLYWYRQTLGQGPEFLTYFQNEAQLEKSRLLSDRFSAERPKGSFSTLEIQRTEQGDSAMYLCASSLEGGRRTDYGYTFGSGTRLTVV.

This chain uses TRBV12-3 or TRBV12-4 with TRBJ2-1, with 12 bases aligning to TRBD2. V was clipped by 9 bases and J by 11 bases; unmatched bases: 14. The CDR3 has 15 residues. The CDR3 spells CARSRPGTSGSQQFF. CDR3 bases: TGTGCCAGGAGTCGGCCCGGGACTAGCGGGTCCCAGCAGTTCTTC.

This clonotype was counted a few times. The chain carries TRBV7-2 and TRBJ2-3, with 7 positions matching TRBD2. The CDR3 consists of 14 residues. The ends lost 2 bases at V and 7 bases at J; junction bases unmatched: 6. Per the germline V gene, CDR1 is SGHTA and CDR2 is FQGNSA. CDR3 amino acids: CASSLREALHTQYF. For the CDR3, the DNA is TGTGCCAGCAGCTTACGGGAGGCTCTTCATACGCAGTATTTT. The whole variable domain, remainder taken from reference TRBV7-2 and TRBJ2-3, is GAGVSQSPSNKVTEKGKDVELRCDPISGHTALYWYRQSLGQGLEFLIYFQGNSAPDKSGLPSDRFSAERTGGSVSTLTIQRTQQEDSAVYLCASSLREALHTQYFGPGTRLTVL.

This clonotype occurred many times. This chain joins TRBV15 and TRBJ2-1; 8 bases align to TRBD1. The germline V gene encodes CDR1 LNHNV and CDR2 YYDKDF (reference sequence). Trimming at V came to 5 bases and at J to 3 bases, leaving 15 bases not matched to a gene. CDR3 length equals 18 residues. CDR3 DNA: TGTGCCACCAGCGTCAGACTCCTTTTCGGGACAGGCTACAATGAGCAGTTCTTC. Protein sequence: CATSVRLLFGTGYNEQFF.

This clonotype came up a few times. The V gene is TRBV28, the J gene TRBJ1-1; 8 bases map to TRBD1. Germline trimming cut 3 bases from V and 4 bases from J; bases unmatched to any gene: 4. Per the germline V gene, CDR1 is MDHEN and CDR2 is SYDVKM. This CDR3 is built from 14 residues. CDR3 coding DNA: TGTGCCAGCAGTTTCCAGGGGGCGATCACTGAAGCTTTCTTT. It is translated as CASSFQGAITEAFF.

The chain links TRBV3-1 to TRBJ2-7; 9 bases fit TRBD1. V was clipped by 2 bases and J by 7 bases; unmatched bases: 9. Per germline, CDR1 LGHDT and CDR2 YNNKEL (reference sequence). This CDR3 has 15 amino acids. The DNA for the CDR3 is TGTGCCAGCAGCCAACTCCGGGACAGGGTCCGGGAGCAGTACTTC. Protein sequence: CASSQLRDRVREQYF.

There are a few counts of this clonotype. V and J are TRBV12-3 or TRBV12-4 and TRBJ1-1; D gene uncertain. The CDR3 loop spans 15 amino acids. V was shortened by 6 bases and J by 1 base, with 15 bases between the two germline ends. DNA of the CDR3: TGTGCCAGCAGCCAAAATCGGGGTTGGAACACTGAAGCTTTCTTT. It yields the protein CASSQNRGWNTEAFF.

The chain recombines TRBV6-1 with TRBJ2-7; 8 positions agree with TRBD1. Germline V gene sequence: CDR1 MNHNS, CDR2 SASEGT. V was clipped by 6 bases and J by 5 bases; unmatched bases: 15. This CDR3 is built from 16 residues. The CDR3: CASRDRVFPTRDEQYF. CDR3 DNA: TGTGCCAGCAGGGACAGGGTGTTTCCGACCCGCGACGAGCAGTACTTC.

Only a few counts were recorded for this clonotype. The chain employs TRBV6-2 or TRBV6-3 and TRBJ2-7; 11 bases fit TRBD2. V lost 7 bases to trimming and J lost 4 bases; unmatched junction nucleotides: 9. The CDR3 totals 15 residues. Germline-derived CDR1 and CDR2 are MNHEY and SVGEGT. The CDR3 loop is CASTRTSGSWYEQYF. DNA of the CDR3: TGTGCCAGCACCCGTACTAGCGGGAGTTGGTACGAGCAGTACTTC.

The CDR3 nucleotides read TGCGCCAGCAGCTACTACGGAAGCGCAGGGTTGGATACGCAGTATTTT. It is translated as CASSYYGSAGLDTQYF. The J gene is TRBJ2-3, the V gene TRBV5-1; tentatively, D is TRBD1 (5 bases). This CDR3 contains 16 residues. Trimming took off 3 bases at V and 6 bases at J, with 20 bases between the two ends. CDR1 is SGHRS and CDR2 is YFSETQ in the germline V gene.

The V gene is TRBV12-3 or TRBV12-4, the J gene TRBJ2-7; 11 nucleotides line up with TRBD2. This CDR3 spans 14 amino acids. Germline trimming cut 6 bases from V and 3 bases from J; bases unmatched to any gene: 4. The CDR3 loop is CASRTSGAFYEQYF. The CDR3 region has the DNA TGTGCCAGCAGGACTAGCGGGGCTTTCTACGAGCAGTACTTC.

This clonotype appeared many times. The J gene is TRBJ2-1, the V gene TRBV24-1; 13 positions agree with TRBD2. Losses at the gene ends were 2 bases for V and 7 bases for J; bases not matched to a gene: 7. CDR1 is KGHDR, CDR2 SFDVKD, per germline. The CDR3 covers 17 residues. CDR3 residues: CATSDSIRTSGRNEQFF. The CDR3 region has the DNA TGTGCCACCAGTGATTCCATTCGGACTAGCGGGAGAAATGAGCAGTTCTTC.

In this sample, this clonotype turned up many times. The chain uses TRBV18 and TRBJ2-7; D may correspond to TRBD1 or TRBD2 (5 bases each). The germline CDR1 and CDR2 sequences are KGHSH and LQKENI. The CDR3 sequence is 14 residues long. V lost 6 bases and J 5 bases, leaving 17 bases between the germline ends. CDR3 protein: CASSSQEVRNEQYF. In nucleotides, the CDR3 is TGTGCCAGCTCCTCACAGGAGGTCAGGAACGAGCAGTACTTC.

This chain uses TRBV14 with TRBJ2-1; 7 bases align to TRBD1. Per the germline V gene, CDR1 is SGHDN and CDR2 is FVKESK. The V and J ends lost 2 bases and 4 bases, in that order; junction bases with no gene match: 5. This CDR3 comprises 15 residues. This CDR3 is CASSQPGQVYNEQFF. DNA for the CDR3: TGTGCCAGCAGCCAACCTGGACAGGTATACAATGAGCAGTTCTTC.

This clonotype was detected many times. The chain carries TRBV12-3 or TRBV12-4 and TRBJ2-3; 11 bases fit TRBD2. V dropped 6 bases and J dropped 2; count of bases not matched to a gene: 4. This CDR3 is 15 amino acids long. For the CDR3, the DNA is TGTGCCAGCAGACCGGGACTAGCGGCCACAGATACGCAGTATTTT. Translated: CASRPGLAATDTQYF.

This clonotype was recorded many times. The CDR3 region has the DNA TGCAGTGCTAGAGATTTGACTAGCGGACCTAAGTGGGGTGAGCAGTTCTTC. Translated, it gives CSARDLTSGPKWGEQFF. J is TRBJ2-1 and V is TRBV20-1; 9 bases are a match to TRBD2. The junction had 15 bases not matched to a gene; V was cut back by 0 bases and J by 9 bases. Looked up from germline, CDR1 is DFQATT and CDR2 is SNEGSKA (reference sequence). The CDR3 runs to 17 residues.

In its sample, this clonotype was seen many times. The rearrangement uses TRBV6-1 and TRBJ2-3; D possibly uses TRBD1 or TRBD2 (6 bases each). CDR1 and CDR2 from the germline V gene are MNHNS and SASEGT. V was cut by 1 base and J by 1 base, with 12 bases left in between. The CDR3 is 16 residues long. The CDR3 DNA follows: TGTGCCAGCAGTGAAGAATCCGGGGGCCGCACAGATACGCAGTATTTT. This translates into CASSEESGGRTDTQYF.

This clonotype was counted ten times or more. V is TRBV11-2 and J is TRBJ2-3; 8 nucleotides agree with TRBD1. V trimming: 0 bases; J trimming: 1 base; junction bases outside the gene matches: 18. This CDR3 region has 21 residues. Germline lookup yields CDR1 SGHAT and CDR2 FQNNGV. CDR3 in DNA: TGTGCCAGCAGCTTAGAAAGATTTTCCTGGACAGGGAATGTTGGCACAGATACGCAGTATTTT. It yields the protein CASSLERFSWTGNVGTDTQYF.

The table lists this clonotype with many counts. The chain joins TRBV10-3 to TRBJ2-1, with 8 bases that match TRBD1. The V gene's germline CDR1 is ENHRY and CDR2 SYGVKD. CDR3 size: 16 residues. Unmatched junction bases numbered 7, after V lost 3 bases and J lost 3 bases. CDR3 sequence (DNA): TGTGCCATCAGTGAATACGACAGGGGCTACTACAATGAGCAGTTCTTC. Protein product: CAISEYDRGYYNEQFF.

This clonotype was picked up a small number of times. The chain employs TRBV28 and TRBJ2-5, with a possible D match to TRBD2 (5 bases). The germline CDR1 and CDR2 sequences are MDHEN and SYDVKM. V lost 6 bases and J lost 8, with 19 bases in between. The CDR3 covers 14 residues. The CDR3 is CASSPPRGRGTQYF. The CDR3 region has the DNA TGTGCCAGCAGCCCCCCCCGCGGACGGGGAACCCAGTACTTC.

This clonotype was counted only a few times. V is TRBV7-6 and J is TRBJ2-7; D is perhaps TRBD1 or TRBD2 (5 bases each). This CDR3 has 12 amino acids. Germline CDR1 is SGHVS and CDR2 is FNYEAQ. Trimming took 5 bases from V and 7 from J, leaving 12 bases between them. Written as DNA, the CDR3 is TGTGCCAGCAGCCCCGGGACGGGGGAGCAGTACTTC. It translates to CASSPGTGEQYF.

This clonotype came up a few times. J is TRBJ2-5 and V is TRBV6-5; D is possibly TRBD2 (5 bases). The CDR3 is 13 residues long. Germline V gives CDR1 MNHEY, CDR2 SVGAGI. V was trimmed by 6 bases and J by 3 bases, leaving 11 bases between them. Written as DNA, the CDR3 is TGTGCCAGCAGAACTACTAGAAAAGAGACCCAGTACTTC. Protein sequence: CASRTTRKETQYF.

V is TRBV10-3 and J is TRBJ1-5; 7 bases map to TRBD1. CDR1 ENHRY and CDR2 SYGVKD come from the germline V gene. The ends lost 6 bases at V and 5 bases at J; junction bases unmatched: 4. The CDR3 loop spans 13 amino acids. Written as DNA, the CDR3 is TGTGCCATCAGGGATACAGGGGATCAGCCCCAGCATTTT. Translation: CAIRDTGDQPQHF.

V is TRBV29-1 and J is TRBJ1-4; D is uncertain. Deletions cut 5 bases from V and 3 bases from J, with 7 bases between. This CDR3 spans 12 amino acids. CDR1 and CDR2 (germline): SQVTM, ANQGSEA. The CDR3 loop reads CSVRSSNEKLFF. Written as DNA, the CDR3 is TGCAGCGTTCGAAGCTCTAATGAAAAACTGTTTTTT.